This is a list of T cell receptor beta chains from one sample in a study of beta chain features in type 1 diabetes. Sequencing was performed with immunoSEQ multiplex PCR; in TCRdb, only in-frame clones are kept and a portion is missing. The sample holds about 150,000 clones, approximately 13% seen once. The source material was central memory CD4+ T cells from blood. All receptors come from a man in his late teens or twenties with type 1 diabetes. CDR3s leave out the opening cysteine and the closing phenylalanine or tryptophan. Fields, in order: D gene, V gene, J gene, CDR3 length, CDR3 protein. D genes are given only for firm matches.

D gene: TRBD1
V gene: TRBV2
J gene: TRBJ2-5
CDR3 length: 11
CDR3 protein: ASRGQGQETQY

D gene: -
V gene: TRBV5-1
J gene: TRBJ2-1
CDR3 length: 9
CDR3 protein: ASSPGTEQF

D gene: -
V gene: TRBV6-6
J gene: TRBJ1-1
CDR3 length: 11
CDR3 protein: ASSLQGNTEAF

D gene: -
V gene: TRBV30
J gene: TRBJ2-6
CDR3 length: 11
CDR3 protein: AWGQSGANVLT

D gene: -
V gene: TRBV28
J gene: TRBJ1-1
CDR3 length: 11
CDR3 protein: ASDGIMNTEAF

D gene: -
V gene: TRBV5-1
J gene: TRBJ2-1
CDR3 length: 12
CDR3 protein: ASSTGASYNEQF

D gene: TRBD1
V gene: TRBV4-1
J gene: TRBJ1-2
CDR3 length: 13
CDR3 protein: ASTLVPGQGNGYT

D gene: -
V gene: TRBV5-1
J gene: TRBJ1-6
CDR3 length: 13
CDR3 protein: ASSGDGVLDSPLH

D gene: -
V gene: TRBV18
J gene: TRBJ2-2
CDR3 length: 13
CDR3 protein: ASCPGPLNTGELF

D gene: -
V gene: TRBV19
J gene: TRBJ1-6
CDR3 length: 12
CDR3 protein: ASKVRSLGSPLH

D gene: TRBD1
V gene: TRBV28
J gene: TRBJ2-4
CDR3 length: 13
CDR3 protein: ASSVTGGPKNIQY

D gene: -
V gene: TRBV10-2
J gene: TRBJ1-5
CDR3 length: 10
CDR3 protein: ASSEHLGTQH

D gene: -
V gene: TRBV7-7
J gene: TRBJ2-7
CDR3 length: 12
CDR3 protein: ASSPQGVDGEQY

D gene: TRBD2
V gene: TRBV10-3
J gene: TRBJ2-5
CDR3 length: 14
CDR3 protein: AIRASSGGHQETQY

D gene: -
V gene: TRBV11-3
J gene: TRBJ1-2
CDR3 length: 9
CDR3 protein: ASSLGRGYT

D gene: TRBD1
V gene: TRBV29-1
J gene: TRBJ1-2
CDR3 length: 10
CDR3 protein: SAGGQGSGYT

D gene: -
V gene: TRBV7-8
J gene: TRBJ1-1
CDR3 length: 13
CDR3 protein: ASSPDTGPNTEAF

D gene: -
V gene: TRBV6-5
J gene: TRBJ2-3
CDR3 length: 11
CDR3 protein: ASSYSTKGTQY

D gene: -
V gene: TRBV11-2
J gene: TRBJ2-5
CDR3 length: 10
CDR3 protein: ASSQEQETQY

D gene: TRBD2
V gene: TRBV19
J gene: TRBJ2-3
CDR3 length: 12
CDR3 protein: ASGSGIAGDTQY

D gene: -
V gene: TRBV5-1
J gene: TRBJ2-2
CDR3 length: 11
CDR3 protein: ASSLVSAGELF

D gene: TRBD2
V gene: TRBV5-6
J gene: TRBJ2-7
CDR3 length: 13
CDR3 protein: ASSLRLAGASEQY

D gene: -
V gene: TRBV4-1
J gene: TRBJ2-7
CDR3 length: 14
CDR3 protein: ASSPQDLFVSYEQY

D gene: -
V gene: TRBV18
J gene: TRBJ1-1
CDR3 length: 12
CDR3 protein: ASSPQRGVPEAF

D gene: -
V gene: TRBV19
J gene: TRBJ1-4
CDR3 length: 10
CDR3 protein: ASGQLNEKLF

D gene: TRBD1
V gene: TRBV6-1
J gene: TRBJ1-1
CDR3 length: 13
CDR3 protein: ASASGQGSNTEAF

D gene: -
V gene: TRBV6-6
J gene: TRBJ2-5
CDR3 length: 10
CDR3 protein: ASSQSLETQY

D gene: -
V gene: TRBV30
J gene: TRBJ2-1
CDR3 length: 11
CDR3 protein: AWTSAEGNEQF

D gene: -
V gene: TRBV7-2
J gene: TRBJ1-6
CDR3 length: 13
CDR3 protein: ASSLEGGAGSPLH

D gene: -
V gene: TRBV18
J gene: TRBJ2-5
CDR3 length: 11
CDR3 protein: ASSPSSQETQY

D gene: TRBD2
V gene: TRBV7-9
J gene: TRBJ2-2
CDR3 length: 14
CDR3 protein: ASSPRLAGNTGELF

D gene: -
V gene: TRBV13
J gene: TRBJ2-7
CDR3 length: 9
CDR3 protein: ASRAAYEQY

D gene: TRBD1
V gene: TRBV7-2
J gene: TRBJ2-7
CDR3 length: 12
CDR3 protein: ASSPPPTGNEQY

D gene: TRBD1
V gene: TRBV29-1
J gene: TRBJ1-2
CDR3 length: 11
CDR3 protein: SVRQGTGGFYT

D gene: TRBD2
V gene: TRBV11-3
J gene: TRBJ2-1
CDR3 length: 13
CDR3 protein: ASSTGLAGYNEQF

D gene: -
V gene: TRBV27
J gene: TRBJ1-4
CDR3 length: 11
CDR3 protein: ASSLLPAEKLF

D gene: -
V gene: TRBV6-5
J gene: TRBJ1-1
CDR3 length: 12
CDR3 protein: ASSYSTGNTEAF

D gene: TRBD2
V gene: TRBV15
J gene: TRBJ2-1
CDR3 length: 13
CDR3 protein: ATSSLAGTYNEQF

D gene: -
V gene: TRBV5-6
J gene: TRBJ1-1
CDR3 length: 12
CDR3 protein: ASSLGKVYTEAF

D gene: -
V gene: TRBV6-1
J gene: TRBJ2-1
CDR3 length: 13
CDR3 protein: ASSLTDGTYNEQF

D gene: -
V gene: TRBV30
J gene: TRBJ1-1
CDR3 length: 12
CDR3 protein: AWRAPRANTEAF

D gene: -
V gene: TRBV15
J gene: TRBJ2-1
CDR3 length: 13
CDR3 protein: ATSRDFGPENEQF

D gene: -
V gene: TRBV12-5
J gene: TRBJ2-3
CDR3 length: 11
CDR3 protein: ASGLEAGDTQY

D gene: TRBD1
V gene: TRBV4-1
J gene: TRBJ2-5
CDR3 length: 15
CDR3 protein: ASSQEGTGGVWPTQY

D gene: -
V gene: TRBV2
J gene: TRBJ1-5
CDR3 length: 12
CDR3 protein: ASTGPSSNQPQH

D gene: -
V gene: TRBV7-8
J gene: TRBJ2-1
CDR3 length: 13
CDR3 protein: ASSLASSGGVEQF

D gene: TRBD1
V gene: TRBV9
J gene: TRBJ2-3
CDR3 length: 12
CDR3 protein: ASRPGQESDTQY